This TCR beta chain was sequenced in a study of OX40 agonist ivuxolimab in advanced cancers. Produced via immunoSEQ multiplex PCR; TCRdb's table is partial and in-frame only. The profile shows fewer than 50,000 clones, about 87% of them singletons. This CDR3 has 14 residues. Germline V lookup: CDR1 MNHEY, CDR2 SMNVEV (reference sequence). V dropped 7 bases and J dropped 3; count of bases not matched to a gene: 9. As to this clone: Its antigen is undetermined.

Study results and caveats: Circulating CD4+ and CD8+ T cells showed clonal expansion by week 6 at 0.1 to 3.0 mg/kg.

Peripheral blood came from all dose cohorts at three timepoints. Sequenced material: CD4+ or CD8+ T cells sorted from blood, taken in a trial of the OX40 agonist ivuxolimab. The sequence derives from an adult with an advanced solid tumor such as melanoma, head and neck, liver or kidney cancer. The V call is TRBV27, the J call TRBJ2-7, with 7 bases fitting TRBD1. The CDR3 nucleotides are TGTGCCAGCAAAACAGGGGACGGGGTCTACGAGCAGTACTTC. Amino acids: CASKTGDGVYEQYF.